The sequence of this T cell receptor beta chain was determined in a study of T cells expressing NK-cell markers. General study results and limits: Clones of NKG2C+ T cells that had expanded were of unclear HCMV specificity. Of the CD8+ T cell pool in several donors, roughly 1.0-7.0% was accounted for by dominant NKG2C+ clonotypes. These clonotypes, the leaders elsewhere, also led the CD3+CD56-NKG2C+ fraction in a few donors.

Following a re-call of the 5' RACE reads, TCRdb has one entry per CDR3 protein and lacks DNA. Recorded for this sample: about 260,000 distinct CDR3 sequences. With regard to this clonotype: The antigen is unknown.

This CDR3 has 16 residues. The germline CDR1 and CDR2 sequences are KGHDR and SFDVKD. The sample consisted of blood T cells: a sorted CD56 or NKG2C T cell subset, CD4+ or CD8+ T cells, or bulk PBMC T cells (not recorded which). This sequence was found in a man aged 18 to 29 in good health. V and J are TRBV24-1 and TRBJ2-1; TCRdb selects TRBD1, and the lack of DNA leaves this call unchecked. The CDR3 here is CATSDPGDSTLNEQFF.